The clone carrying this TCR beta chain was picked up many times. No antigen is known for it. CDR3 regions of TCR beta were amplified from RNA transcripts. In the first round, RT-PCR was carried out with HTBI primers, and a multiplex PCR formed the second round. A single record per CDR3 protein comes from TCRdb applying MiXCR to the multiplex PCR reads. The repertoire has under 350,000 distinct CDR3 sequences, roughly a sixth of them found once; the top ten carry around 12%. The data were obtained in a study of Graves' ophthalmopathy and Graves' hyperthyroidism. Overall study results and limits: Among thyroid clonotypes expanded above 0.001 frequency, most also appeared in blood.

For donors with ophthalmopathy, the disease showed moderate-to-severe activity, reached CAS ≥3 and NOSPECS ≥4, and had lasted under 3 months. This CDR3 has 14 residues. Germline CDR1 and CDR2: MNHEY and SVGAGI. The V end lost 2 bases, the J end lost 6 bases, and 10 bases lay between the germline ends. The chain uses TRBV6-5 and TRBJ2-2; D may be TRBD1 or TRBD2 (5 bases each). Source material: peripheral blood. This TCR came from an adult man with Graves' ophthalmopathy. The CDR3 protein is CASSYGAGAGELFF. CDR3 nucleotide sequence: TGTGCCAGCAGTTACGGGGCCGGGGCCGGGGAGCTGTTTTTT.